This T cell receptor beta chain comes out of a study of T cells in Graves' hyperthyroidism and ophthalmopathy. In the study overall: The blood sample was taken at first diagnosis, before treatment began.

Germline lookup yields CDR1 LNHNV and CDR2 YYDKDF (reference sequence). The CDR3 has 19 amino acids. V gave up 5 bases and J gave up 3 bases, with 23 bases separating them. TCR beta CDR3 region amplification was performed from RNA transcripts. The HTBI primer set drove a first-round RT-PCR of the TCR CDR3. TCRdb redid the calling of the multiplex PCR reads with MiXCR, one entry per CDR3 protein. Among fewer than 500,000 distinct CDR3 sequences listed, around 13% were seen once. In this sample, this clonotype turned up a few times. This rearrangement joins TRBV15 to TRBJ1-6, with D unresolved. Sequencing input: blood. The clonotype comes from a young woman with Graves' ophthalmopathy. CDR3: CATSRVGGSGAFYNSPLHF. CDR3 nucleotide sequence: TGTGCCACCAGCCGAGTGGGCGGTTCGGGTGCCTTCTATAATTCACCCCTCCACTTT.